This T cell receptor (beta chain) was profiled in a study of T-cell reconstitution after alpha-beta-depleted transplantation in children. There are a few counts of this clonotype. It was with unique molecular identifiers that the TCRbeta library was prepared. TCRdb re-called the PCR reads with MiXCR, one entry per CDR3 protein. The data contain some 130,000 distinct CDR3 sequences, 9.5% to 10% of them singletons. The CDR3 covers 15 residues. Germline loops: CDR1 SGHTA, CDR2 FQGNSA. V was clipped by 5 bases and J by 3 bases, with 17 bases between them. The chain is built from TRBV7-2 and TRBJ2-7, with D perhaps TRBD2 (7 bases). The sequences come from PBMCs, mostly from graft donor cells, collected 180 days after TCRalphabeta/CD19-depleted stem cell transplant. The sequence was obtained from a girl under three years old who had a stem cell transplant for combined immunodeficiency, so the T cells may come from the graft donor. CDR3 nucleotides: TGTGCCAGCAGCCATGGGGGGGCGACTTTCTACGAGCAGTACTTC. It translates to CASSHGGATFYEQYF.